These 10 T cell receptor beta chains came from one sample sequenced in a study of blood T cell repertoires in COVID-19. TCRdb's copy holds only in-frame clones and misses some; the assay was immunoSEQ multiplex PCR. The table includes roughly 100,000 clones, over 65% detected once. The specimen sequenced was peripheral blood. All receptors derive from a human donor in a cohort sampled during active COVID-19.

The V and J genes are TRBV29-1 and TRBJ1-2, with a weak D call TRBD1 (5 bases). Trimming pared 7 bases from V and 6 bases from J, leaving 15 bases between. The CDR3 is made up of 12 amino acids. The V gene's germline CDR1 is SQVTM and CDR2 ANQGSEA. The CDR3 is CSAQGPGHGYTF. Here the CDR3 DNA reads TGCAGCGCGCAGGGCCCAGGTCATGGCTACACCTTC.

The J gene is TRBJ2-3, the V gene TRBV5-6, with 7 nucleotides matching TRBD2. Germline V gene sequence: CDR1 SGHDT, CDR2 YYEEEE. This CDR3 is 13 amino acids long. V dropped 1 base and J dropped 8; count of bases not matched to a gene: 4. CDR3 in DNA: TGTGCCAGCAGCTTGAGACTAGCAGGTACGCAGTATTTT. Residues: CASSLRLAGTQYF.

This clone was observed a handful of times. The CDR3 sequence is CASSHNNPGQGYNEQYF. The CDR3, as DNA: TGTGCCAGCAGTCACAATAATCCGGGACAGGGGTACAACGAGCAGTACTTC. This chain uses TRBV25-1 with TRBJ2-7; 10 bases line up with TRBD1. The germline V gene encodes CDR1 MGHDK and CDR2 SYGVNS. Trimming removed 5 bases from V and 5 bases from J; junction bases left unmatched: 15. The length of the CDR3 is 17 residues.

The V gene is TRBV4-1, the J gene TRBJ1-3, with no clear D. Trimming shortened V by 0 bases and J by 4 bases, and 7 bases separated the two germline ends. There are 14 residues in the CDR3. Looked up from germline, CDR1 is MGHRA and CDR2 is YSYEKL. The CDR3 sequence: CASSQESRGNTIYF. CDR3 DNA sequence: TGCGCCAGCAGCCAAGAGTCTCGGGGAAACACCATATATTTT.

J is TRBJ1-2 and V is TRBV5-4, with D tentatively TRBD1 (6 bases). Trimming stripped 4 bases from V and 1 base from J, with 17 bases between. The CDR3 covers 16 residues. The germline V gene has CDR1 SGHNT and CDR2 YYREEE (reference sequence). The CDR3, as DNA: TGTGCCAGCAGCCAAGGACTGGGGGCGCGTAACTATGGCTACACCTTC. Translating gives CASSQGLGARNYGYTF. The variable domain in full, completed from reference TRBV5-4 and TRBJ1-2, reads ETGVTQSPTHLIKTRGQQVTLRCSSQSGHNTVSWYQQALGQGPQFIFQYYREEENGRGNFPPRFSGLQFPNYSSELNVNALELDDSALYLCASSQGLGARNYGYTFGSGTRLTVV.

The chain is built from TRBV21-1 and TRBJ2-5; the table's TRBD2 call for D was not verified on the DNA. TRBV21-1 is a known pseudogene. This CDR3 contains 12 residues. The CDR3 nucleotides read TGTGCCAGCAGTGCGGGGTGGCGGACCCAGTACTTC. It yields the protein CASSAGWRTQYF.

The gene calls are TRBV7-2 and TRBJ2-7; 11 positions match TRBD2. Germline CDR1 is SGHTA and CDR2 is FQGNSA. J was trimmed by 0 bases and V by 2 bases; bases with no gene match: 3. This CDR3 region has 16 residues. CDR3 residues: CASSLPSGGTSYEQYF. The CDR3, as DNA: TGTGCCAGCAGCTTACCTAGCGGGGGGACCTCCTACGAGCAGTACTTC.

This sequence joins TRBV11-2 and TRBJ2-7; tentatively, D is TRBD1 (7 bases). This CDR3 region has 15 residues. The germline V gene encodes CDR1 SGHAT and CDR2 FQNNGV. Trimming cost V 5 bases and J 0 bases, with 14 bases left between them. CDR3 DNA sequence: TGTGCCAGCAGCCAGGAGGGGGCGAGCTCCTACGAGCAGTACTTC. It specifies CASSQEGASSYEQYF.

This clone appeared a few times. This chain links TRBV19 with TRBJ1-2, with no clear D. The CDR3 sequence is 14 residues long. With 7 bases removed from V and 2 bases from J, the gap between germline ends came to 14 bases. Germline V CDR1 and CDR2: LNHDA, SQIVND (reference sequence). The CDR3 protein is CASTSPGGNYGYTF. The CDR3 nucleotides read TGTGCCAGTACCTCCCCGGGCGGGAACTATGGCTACACCTTC. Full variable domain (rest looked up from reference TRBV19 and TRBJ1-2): DGGITQSPKYLFRKEGQNVTLSCEQNLNHDAMYWYRQDPGQGLRLIYYSQIVNDFQKGDIAEGYSVSREKKESFPLTVTSAQKNPTAFYLCASTSPGGNYGYTFGSGTRLTVV.

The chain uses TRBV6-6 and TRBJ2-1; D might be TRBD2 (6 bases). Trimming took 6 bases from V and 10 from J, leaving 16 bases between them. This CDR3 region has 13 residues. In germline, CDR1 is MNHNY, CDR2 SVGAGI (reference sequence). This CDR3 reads CASSFISEGEQFF. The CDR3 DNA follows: TGTGCCAGCAGCTTCATCTCGGAGGGAGAGCAGTTCTTC.